Described below is a single TCR beta chain sequence and its context. The antigen is undetermined. This sample was taken from a study of T cells expressing NK-cell markers. Study results and limitations: The same clonotypes also predominated in the CD3+CD56-NKG2C+ fraction of a few donors.

The germline gives CDR1 LGHNT, CDR2 FRNRAP. This CDR3 has 17 amino acids. Synthesis of TCR beta cDNA relied on 5'RACE template switching carrying UMIs. TCRdb reprocessed the 5' RACE reads, with one entry per CDR3 protein and no DNA. The table for this sample gives a few hundred thousand distinct CDR3 sequences. The sequence came from a man aged 18-70 years in good health. V and J are TRBV12-5 and TRBJ2-3; TCRdb names TRBD1, which stays unverified in the absence of DNA. Sequencing input: blood T cells: a sorted CD56 or NKG2C T cell subset, CD4+ or CD8+ T cells, or bulk PBMC T cells (not recorded which). The CDR3: CASGLDGGPRLTDTQYF. The complete variable domain, with remaining parts taken from reference TRBV12-5 and TRBJ2-3, reads DARVTQTPRHKVTEMGQEVTMRCQPILGHNTVFWYRQTMMQGLELLAYFRNRAPLDDSGMPKDRFSAEMPDATLATLKIQPSEPRDSAVYFCASGLDGGPRLTDTQYFGPGTRLTVL.